The 20 T cell receptor beta chains below all came from one sample that was sequenced in a study of T cells in Graves' hyperthyroidism and ophthalmopathy. There were TCR beta CDR3 regions amplified from RNA transcripts. The HTBI primer set drove a first-round RT-PCR of the TCR CDR3. TCRdb re-called the multiplex PCR reads with MiXCR, one entry per CDR3 protein. There are around 280,000 distinct CDR3 sequences in the sample; about an eighth occur only once, and 7.8% lies in the top ten. Sequenced sample: blood. These receptors came from a woman aged 25-40 years with Graves' hyperthyroidism that later progressed to Graves' ophthalmopathy.

The J gene is TRBJ2-5, the V gene TRBV20-1; possible D gene TRBD1, 6 bases. The ends were cut back, 5 bases at V and 2 bases at J, with 15 bases in the middle. The germline CDR1 and CDR2 sequences are DFQATT and SNEGSKA (reference sequence). The CDR3 has 14 amino acids. CDR3 region: CSAGPGANQETQYF. DNA of the CDR3: TGCAGTGCTGGCCCAGGGGCGAATCAAGAGACCCAGTACTTC.

The sample holds a few counts of this clonotype. The chain recombines TRBV19 with TRBJ2-1, with TRBD1 matching 8 bases. V lost 3 bases, J lost 8 bases, and 6 bases stayed unmatched. CDR1 LNHDA and CDR2 SQIVND come from the germline V gene (reference sequence). There are 14 residues in the CDR3. CDR3 DNA: TGTGCCAGTAGTATTGGACAGGGTGCGTATGAGCAGTTCTTC. Amino acid sequence: CASSIGQGAYEQFF.

This clonotype was counted between two and nine times. This chain connects TRBV5-6 to TRBJ1-5, with D tentatively TRBD1 (5 bases). This CDR3 spans 20 amino acids. In germline, CDR1 is SGHDT, CDR2 YYEEEE. Between the trimmed V and J ends, which lost 3 bases and 2 bases, there was a span of 27 bases. CDR3 protein: CASSSMGGLGGPIGNQPQHF. Here the CDR3 DNA reads TGTGCCAGCAGCTCAATGGGGGGTTTGGGCGGACCCATAGGCAATCAGCCCCAGCATTTT.

This clonotype showed up many times. This chain uses TRBV28 with TRBJ2-7, with D possibly TRBD1 on 5 matching bases. Trimming pared 4 bases from V and 4 bases from J, leaving 14 bases between. CDR3 length equals 14 residues. Germline V CDR1 and CDR2: MDHEN, SYDVKM. In nucleotides, the CDR3 is TGTGCCAGCAGTTCCGGCAGGGCGAAATACGAGCAGTACTTC. Protein sequence: CASSSGRAKYEQYF.

This clonotype was detected many times. This chain joins TRBV6-1 and TRBJ2-1; TRBD1 aligns across 12 bases. CDR1 and CDR2 (germline): MNHNS, SASEGT. With V trimmed by 7 bases and J by 8 bases, 15 bases remained unmatched. The CDR3 spans 17 residues. The CDR3 DNA reads TGTGCCAGCATGTTCCACCCGGGACAGGGGGCAGGAGATGAGCAGTTCTTC. Protein sequence: CASMFHPGQGAGDEQFF.

On this clonotype itself: A much larger clone is a single base away; this may be a read error. The V and J genes are TRBV7-2 and TRBJ1-2; D unresolved. This CDR3 spans 15 amino acids. Per germline, CDR1 SGHTA and CDR2 FQGNSA. The CDR3 sequence is CASTLIDGWGYGYTF. As DNA, the CDR3 is TGTGCCAGCACCTTAATAGACGGGTGGGGCTATGGCTACACCTTC.

This clonotype was counted ten times or more. This rearrangement joins TRBV27 to TRBJ2-1; possible D gene TRBD2, 6 bases. This CDR3 is 15 amino acids long. Trimming pared 6 bases from V and 4 bases from J, leaving 16 bases between. Germline loops: CDR1 MNHEY, CDR2 SMNVEV (reference sequence). CDR3 protein: CASSGGRYAYNEQFF. The CDR3 DNA follows: TGTGCCAGCAGCGGAGGGAGGTACGCGTACAATGAGCAGTTCTTC.

This clonotype was recorded at least ten times. The V gene is TRBV9, the J gene TRBJ2-1, with 7 bases identical to TRBD2. The CDR3 has 18 amino acids. Germline assignment: CDR1 SGDLS and CDR2 YYNGEE. V trimming: 3 bases; J trimming: 0 bases; junction bases outside the gene matches: 12. Here the CDR3 reads CASSGKRDAVPSYNEQFF. CDR3 nucleotide sequence: TGTGCCAGCAGCGGTAAGCGGGATGCAGTACCCTCCTACAATGAGCAGTTCTTC. Supplemented by reference TRBV9 and TRBJ2-1, the full variable domain reads DSGVTQTPKHLITATGQRVTLRCSPRSGDLSVYWYQQSLDQGLQFLIQYYNGEERAKGNILERFSAQQFPDLHSELNLSSLELGDSALYFCASSGKRDAVPSYNEQFFGPGTRLTVL.

The table lists this clonotype with many counts. The chain uses TRBV6-1 and TRBJ1-1; 11 bases match TRBD1. Germline CDR1 MNHNS, CDR2 SASEGT. The CDR3 is made up of 14 amino acids. V was pared by 5 bases and J by 7 bases, with 6 bases of the junction left unmatched. Here the CDR3 DNA reads TGTGCCAGCAGTAATGGACAGGGGGCCGGTGAAGCTTTCTTT. The encoded protein is CASSNGQGAGEAFF.

This clonotype was found many times. The chain carries TRBV10-3 and TRBJ2-7; D uncertain. The V gene lost 9 bases and the J gene lost 5 bases, with 14 bases spanning the gap. This CDR3 region has 12 residues. Germline V lookup: CDR1 ENHRY, CDR2 SYGVKD. CDR3 sequence reads: CAISKSSNEQYF. Written as DNA, the CDR3 is TGTGCCATTTCCAAGAGTAGCAACGAGCAGTACTTC.

This clonotype was observed many times. This chain uses TRBV28 with TRBJ1-3; 10 bases fit TRBD1. Unmatched junction bases numbered 3, after V lost 6 bases and J lost 4 bases. This CDR3 spans 14 amino acids. The germline V gene has CDR1 MDHEN and CDR2 SYDVKM. In DNA form, the CDR3 reads TGTGCCAGCAGGACAGGGGGCTCCGGAAACACCATATATTTT. It yields the protein CASRTGGSGNTIYF.

This clonotype was found many times. The gene calls are TRBV10-3 and TRBJ2-7; weak D call: TRBD1 (6 bases). CDR3 size: 15 residues. Trimming left V 4 bases short and J 0 bases short, with 13 bases between. CDR1 is ENHRY and CDR2 is SYGVKD in the germline V gene. The DNA of the CDR3 is TGTGCCATCAGTGTCAAGGGGGAGAGCTCCTACGAGCAGTACTTC. As protein: CAISVKGESSYEQYF.

The chain uses TRBV9 and TRBJ1-4; D is perhaps TRBD1 (5 bases). This CDR3 comprises 14 residues. V dropped 4 bases and J dropped 8 bases, with 15 bases sitting between them. Germline loops: CDR1 SGDLS, CDR2 YYNGEE. The CDR3 is CASSRGTGREKLFF. The CDR3 nucleotides read TGTGCCAGCAGCCGAGGGACTGGCAGGGAAAAACTGTTTTTT.

This sequence joins TRBV19 and TRBJ2-1; 8 nucleotides line up with TRBD1. Losses at the gene ends were 4 bases for V and 8 bases for J; bases not matched to a gene: 10. The germline gives CDR1 LNHDA, CDR2 SQIVND (reference sequence). The length of the CDR3 is 15 residues. CDR3: CASSKSGGASHEQFF. The CDR3 nucleotides are TGTGCCAGTAGTAAATCAGGGGGCGCAAGCCATGAGCAGTTCTTC.

This clonotype has at least ten counts. The chain uses TRBV12-3 or TRBV12-4 and TRBJ2-2, with TRBD1 matching over 7 bases. The J segment lost 5 bases and the V segment lost 3 bases, leaving 12 bases of the junction unmatched. This CDR3 region has 17 residues. DNA for the CDR3: TGTGCCAGCAGTTTCACCCCGGGACAGAAAACAACCGGGGAGCTGTTTTTT. This translates into CASSFTPGQKTTGELFF.

In this sample, this clonotype turned up a few times. This chain joins TRBV3-1 and TRBJ2-7, with 7 bases fitting TRBD2. CDR3 length equals 13 residues. The junction had 9 bases not matched to a gene; V was cut back by 4 bases and J by 9 bases. Germline V gene lookup returns CDR1 LGHDT and CDR2 YNNKEL (reference sequence). CDR3 sequence: CASSLRGGGGQYF. CDR3 bases: TGTGCCAGCAGCCTTCGGGGAGGCGGGGGGCAGTACTTC.

This clonotype was observed many times. V and J are TRBV7-2 and TRBJ2-7; TRBD2 matches 8 bases. J gave up 3 bases and V 5 bases, and 9 bases lay outside the gene matches. The CDR3 length is 15 residues. Germline CDR1 reads SGHTA; CDR2 reads FQGNSA. The CDR3 bases are TGTGCCAGCAGCCGTCGATCGGGGGGGAACTACGAGCAGTACTTC. Its translation: CASSRRSGGNYEQYF.

This clonotype was found many times. A much more abundant neighbour one base away suggests this may be a read error. V usage is TRBV12-3 or TRBV12-4 and J usage is TRBJ1-1; no clear D gene. This CDR3 has 12 amino acids. DNA of the CDR3: TGTACCAGCAGTTTTAGCGGGAGTGAAGCTTTCTTT. Translation gives CTSSFSGSEAFF.

This clonotype was detected ten times or more. The chain combines TRBV12-3 or TRBV12-4 with TRBJ1-2; TRBD1 is a possible D gene (5 bases). The CDR3 length is 12 residues. V was cut by 1 base and J by 8 bases, with 8 bases left in between. This CDR3 reads CASSLGRDGYTF. For the CDR3, the DNA is TGTGCCAGCAGTTTAGGCAGGGACGGCTACACCTTC.

This clonotype was seen at least ten times. This rearrangement joins TRBV2 to TRBJ2-2, with TRBD2 identical over 10 bases. CDR3 length: 15 residues. J lost 3 bases, V lost 2 bases, and 0 bases had no gene match. The germline gives CDR1 SNHLY, CDR2 FYNNEI. CDR3 DNA: TGTGCCAGCAGTGAACTAGCGGGAGACACCGGGGAGCTGTTTTTT. Translated: CASSELAGDTGELFF.